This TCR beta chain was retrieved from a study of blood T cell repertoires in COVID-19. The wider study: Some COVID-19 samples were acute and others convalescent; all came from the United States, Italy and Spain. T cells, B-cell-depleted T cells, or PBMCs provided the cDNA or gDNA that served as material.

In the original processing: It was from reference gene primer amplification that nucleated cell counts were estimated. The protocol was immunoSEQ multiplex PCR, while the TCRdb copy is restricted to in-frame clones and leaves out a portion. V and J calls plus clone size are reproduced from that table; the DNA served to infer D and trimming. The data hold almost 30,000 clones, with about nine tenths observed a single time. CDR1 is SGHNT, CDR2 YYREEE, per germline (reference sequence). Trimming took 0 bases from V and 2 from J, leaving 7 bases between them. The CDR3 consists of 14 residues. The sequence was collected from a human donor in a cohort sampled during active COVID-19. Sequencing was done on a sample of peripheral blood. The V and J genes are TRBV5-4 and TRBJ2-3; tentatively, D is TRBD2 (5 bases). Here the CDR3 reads CASSLGRNTDTQYF. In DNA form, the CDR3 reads TGTGCCAGCAGCTTGGGGAGGAACACAGATACGCAGTATTTT.